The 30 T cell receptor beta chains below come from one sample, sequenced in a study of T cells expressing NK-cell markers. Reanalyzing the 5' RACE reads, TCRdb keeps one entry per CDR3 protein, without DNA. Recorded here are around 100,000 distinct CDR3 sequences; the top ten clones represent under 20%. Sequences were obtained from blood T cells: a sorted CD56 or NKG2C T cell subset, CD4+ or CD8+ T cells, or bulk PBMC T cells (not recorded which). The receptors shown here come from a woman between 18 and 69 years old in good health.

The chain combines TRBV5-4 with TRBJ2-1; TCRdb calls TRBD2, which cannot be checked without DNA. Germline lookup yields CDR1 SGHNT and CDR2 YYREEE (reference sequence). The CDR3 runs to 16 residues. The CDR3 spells CASSFLTPDEYSEQFF.

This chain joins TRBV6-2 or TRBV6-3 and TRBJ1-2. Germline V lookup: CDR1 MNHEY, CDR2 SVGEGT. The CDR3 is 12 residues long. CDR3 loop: CASSARAYGYTF.

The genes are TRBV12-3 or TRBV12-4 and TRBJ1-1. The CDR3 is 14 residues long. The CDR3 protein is CASTGWGMNTEAFF.

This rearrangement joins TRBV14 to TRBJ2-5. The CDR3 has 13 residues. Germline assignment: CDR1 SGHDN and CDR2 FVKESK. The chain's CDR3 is CASSRDAQETQYF.

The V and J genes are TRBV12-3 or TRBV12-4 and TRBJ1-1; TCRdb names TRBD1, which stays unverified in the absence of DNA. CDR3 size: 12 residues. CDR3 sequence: CASMRGTTEAFF.

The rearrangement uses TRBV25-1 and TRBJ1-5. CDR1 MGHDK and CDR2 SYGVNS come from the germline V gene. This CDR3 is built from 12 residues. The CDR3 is CASSELGQPQHF. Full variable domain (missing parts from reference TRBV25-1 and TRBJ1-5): EADIYQTPRYLVIGTGKKITLECSQTMGHDKMYWYQQDPGMELHLIHYSYGVNSTEKGDLSSESTVSRIRTEHFPLTLESARPSHTSQYLCASSELGQPQHFGDGTRLSIL.

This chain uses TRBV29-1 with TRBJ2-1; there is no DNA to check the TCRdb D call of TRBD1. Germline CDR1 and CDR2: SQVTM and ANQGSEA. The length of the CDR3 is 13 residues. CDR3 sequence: CSVLGTQFNEQFF.

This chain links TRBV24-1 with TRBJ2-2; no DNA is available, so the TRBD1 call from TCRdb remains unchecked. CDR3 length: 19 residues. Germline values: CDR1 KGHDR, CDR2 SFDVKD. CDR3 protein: CATSETGQGALMNTGELFF.

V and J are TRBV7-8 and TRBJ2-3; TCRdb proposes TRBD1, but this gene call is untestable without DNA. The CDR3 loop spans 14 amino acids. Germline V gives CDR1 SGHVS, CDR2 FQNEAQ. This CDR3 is CASSPGTGADTQYF.

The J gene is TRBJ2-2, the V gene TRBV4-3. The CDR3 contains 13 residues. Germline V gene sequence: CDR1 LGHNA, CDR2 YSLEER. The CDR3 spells CASNLHATGELFF.

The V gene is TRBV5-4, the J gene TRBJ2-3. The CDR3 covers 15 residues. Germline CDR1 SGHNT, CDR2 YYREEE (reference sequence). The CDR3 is CASSLVGSYTDTQYF.

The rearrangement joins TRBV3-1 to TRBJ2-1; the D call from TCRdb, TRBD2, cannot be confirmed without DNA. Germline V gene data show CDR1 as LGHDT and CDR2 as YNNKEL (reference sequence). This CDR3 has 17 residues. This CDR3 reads CASRQQGSGPRADEQFF.

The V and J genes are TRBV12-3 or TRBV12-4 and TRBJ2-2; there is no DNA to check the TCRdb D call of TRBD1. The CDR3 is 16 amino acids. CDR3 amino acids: CASRSPGQQYTGELFF.

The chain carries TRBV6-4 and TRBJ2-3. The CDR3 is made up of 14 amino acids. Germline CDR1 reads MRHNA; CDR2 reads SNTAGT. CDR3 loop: CASSDSYDTGTQYF.

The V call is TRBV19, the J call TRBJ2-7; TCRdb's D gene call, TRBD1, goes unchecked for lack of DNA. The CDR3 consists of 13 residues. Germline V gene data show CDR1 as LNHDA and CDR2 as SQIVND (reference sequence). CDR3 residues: CASSIGPGYEQYF.

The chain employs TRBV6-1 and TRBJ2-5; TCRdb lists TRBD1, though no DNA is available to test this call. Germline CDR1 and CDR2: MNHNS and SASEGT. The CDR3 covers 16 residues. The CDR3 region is CASSDPLVGGAETQYF.

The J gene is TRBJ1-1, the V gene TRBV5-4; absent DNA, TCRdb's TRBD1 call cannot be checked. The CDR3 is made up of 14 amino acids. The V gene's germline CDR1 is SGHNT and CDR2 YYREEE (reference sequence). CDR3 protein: CASSLDGGNTEAFF.

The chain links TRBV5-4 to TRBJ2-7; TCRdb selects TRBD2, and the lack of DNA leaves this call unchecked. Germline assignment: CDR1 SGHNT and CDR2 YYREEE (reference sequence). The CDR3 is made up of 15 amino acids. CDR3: CASSLGLAGVNEQYF.

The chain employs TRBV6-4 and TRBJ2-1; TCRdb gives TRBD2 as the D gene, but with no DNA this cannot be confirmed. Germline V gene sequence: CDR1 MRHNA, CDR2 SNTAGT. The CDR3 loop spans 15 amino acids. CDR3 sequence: CASSGGTSGINEQFF.

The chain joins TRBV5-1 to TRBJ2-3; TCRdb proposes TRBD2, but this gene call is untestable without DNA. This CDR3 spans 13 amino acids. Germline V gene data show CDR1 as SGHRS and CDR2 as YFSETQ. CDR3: CASSLAGRSVQYF.

CDR3 residues: CASSDPRSAINYGYTF. The chain links TRBV7-9 to TRBJ1-2; TCRdb gives TRBD1 as the D gene, but with no DNA this cannot be confirmed. This CDR3 region has 16 residues. Germline CDR1 is SEHNR and CDR2 is FQNEAQ (reference sequence).

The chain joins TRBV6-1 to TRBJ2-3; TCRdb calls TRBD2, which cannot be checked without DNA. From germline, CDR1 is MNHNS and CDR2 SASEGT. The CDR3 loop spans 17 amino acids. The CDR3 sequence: CASSDLGTSILTDTQYF.

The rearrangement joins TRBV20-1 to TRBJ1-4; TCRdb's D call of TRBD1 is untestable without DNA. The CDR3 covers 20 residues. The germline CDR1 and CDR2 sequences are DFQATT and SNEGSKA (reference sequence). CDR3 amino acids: CSARGYTGTGTPATNEKLFF.

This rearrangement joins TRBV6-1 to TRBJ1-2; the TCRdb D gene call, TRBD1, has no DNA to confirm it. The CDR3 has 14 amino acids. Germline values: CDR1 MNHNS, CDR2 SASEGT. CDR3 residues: CASSEGGTGYGYTF.

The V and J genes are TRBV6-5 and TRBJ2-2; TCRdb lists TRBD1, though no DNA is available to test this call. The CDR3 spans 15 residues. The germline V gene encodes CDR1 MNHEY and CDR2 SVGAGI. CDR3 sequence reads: CASSSGNSNTGELFF.

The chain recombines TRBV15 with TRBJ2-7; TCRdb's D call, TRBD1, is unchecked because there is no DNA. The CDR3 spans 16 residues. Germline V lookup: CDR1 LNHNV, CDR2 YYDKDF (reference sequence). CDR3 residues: CATSRDIGQGSYEQYF.

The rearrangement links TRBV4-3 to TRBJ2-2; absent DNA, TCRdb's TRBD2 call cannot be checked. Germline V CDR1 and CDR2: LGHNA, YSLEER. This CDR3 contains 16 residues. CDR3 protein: CASSPGGGVPTGELFF.

CDR3 residues: CASSFPTRTSGPWAGELFF. This chain connects TRBV6-2 or TRBV6-3 to TRBJ2-2; TCRdb's D call, TRBD2, is unchecked because there is no DNA. Germline V gene lookup returns CDR1 MNHEY and CDR2 SVGEGT. The CDR3 length is 19 residues.

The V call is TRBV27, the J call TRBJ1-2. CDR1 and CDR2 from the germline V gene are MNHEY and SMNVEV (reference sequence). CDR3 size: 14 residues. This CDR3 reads CASSPMDVDYGYTF.

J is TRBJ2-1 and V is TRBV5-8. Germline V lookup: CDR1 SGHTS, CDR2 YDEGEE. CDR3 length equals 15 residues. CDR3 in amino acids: CASSLGGDSYNEQFF.